This entry is about one TCR beta chain. The data belong to a study of blood T cell repertoires in COVID-19. Overall study: Some COVID-19 samples were acute and others convalescent; all came from the United States, Italy and Spain. T cells, B-cell-depleted T cells, or PBMCs provided the cDNA or gDNA that served as material.

This table comes from immunoSEQ multiplex PCR, and its TCRdb copy is limited to in-frame clones, with some not included. The sample holds about 260,000 clones; about 87% are singletons and the top ten take roughly 3.9%. The CDR3 is 18 residues long. V lost 0 bases and J lost 3; bases outside the gene matches: 5. CDR1 and CDR2 (germline): SGHKS, YYEKEE (reference sequence). The material sequenced was PBMCs or T cells enriched from blood (not recorded which). The sequence was obtained from a woman aged 30 to 39 with acute COVID-19. The V gene is TRBV5-5, the J gene TRBJ2-2; 13 positions agree with TRBD2. The CDR3 region is CASSLGTSGSSYTGELFF. CDR3 DNA sequence: TGTGCCAGCAGCTTGGGGACTAGCGGGAGTAGTTACACCGGGGAGCTGTTTTTT.